Listed here are 8 T cell receptor beta chains from one sample, sequenced in a study of brain T cells in children with intractable seizures. Libraries were prepared by immunoSEQ multiplex PCR; TCRdb keeps only in-frame clonotypes and omits some of them. The sample lists around 80,000 clones, about 90% occurring once. The sample in question was peripheral blood, obtained at surgery. Receptors originate from a girl aged 2-10 years with Rasmussen encephalitis and intractable seizures.

This chain joins TRBV6-1 and TRBJ2-7; D is undetermined. CDR3 length equals 13 residues. The ends were cut back, 2 bases at V and 6 bases at J, with 11 bases in the middle. The germline gives CDR1 MNHNS, CDR2 SASEGT. For the CDR3, the DNA is TGTGCCAGCAGTGAAATCAGAGTCGCCGAGCAGTACTTC. This codes for CASSEIRVAEQYF.

The chain links TRBV25-1 to TRBJ1-1, with D unclear. CDR3 size: 14 residues. Trimming stripped 6 bases from V and 1 base from J, with 12 bases between. Germline lookup yields CDR1 MGHDK and CDR2 SYGVNS. The CDR3 region has the DNA TGTGCCAGCAGACCGACGTTAGAGAACACTGAAGCTTTCTTT. Its protein product is CASRPTLENTEAFF.

The V gene is TRBV4-1, the J gene TRBJ1-4; D uncertain. V lost 1 base and J lost 8, with 5 bases in between. Germline CDR1 and CDR2: MGHRA and YSYEKL. This CDR3 is 12 amino acids long. CDR3 sequence reads: CASSQAGEKLFF. Written as DNA, the CDR3 is TGCGCCAGCAGCCAAGCCGGGGAAAAACTGTTTTTT.

This chain links TRBV2 with TRBJ2-2; D is tentatively TRBD1 or TRBD2 (5 bases each). The CDR3 covers 13 residues. CDR1 is SNHLY and CDR2 is FYNNEI in the germline V gene. V lost 4 bases and J lost 6, with 9 bases in between. The CDR3 region is CASSVLGAGELFF. CDR3 sequence (DNA): TGTGCCAGCAGTGTATTGGGGGCCGGGGAGCTGTTTTTT.

The chain links TRBV29-1 to TRBJ1-2, with TRBD1 matching over 9 bases. The ends lost 7 bases at V and 5 bases at J; junction bases unmatched: 2. Germline V CDR1 and CDR2: SQVTM, ANQGSEA. The CDR3 has 11 residues. The CDR3 nucleotides read TGCAGCGCACAGGGGGCGTATGGCTACACCTTC. Amino acid sequence: CSAQGAYGYTF.

This clone was detected once. The chain is built from TRBV19 and TRBJ1-1; unclear D gene. This CDR3 has 14 residues. The V end lost 3 bases, the J end lost 6 bases, and 14 bases lay between the germline ends. Germline values: CDR1 LNHDA, CDR2 SQIVND (reference sequence). DNA for the CDR3: TGTGCCAGTAGTATTGTGGGGAAGGACCCTGAAGCTTTCTTT. It specifies CASSIVGKDPEAFF.

This chain links TRBV7-8 with TRBJ2-7; D gene uncertain. Trimming cost V 5 bases and J 3 bases, with 5 bases left between them. Germline CDR1 reads SGHVS; CDR2 reads FQNEAQ. This CDR3 is 11 amino acids long. For the CDR3, the DNA is TGTGCCAGCAGCCTGGACTACGAGCAGTACTTC. Protein: CASSLDYEQYF.

The CDR3, as DNA: TGTGCCAGCAGGTCCACGGATACGCAGTATTTT. It specifies CASRSTDTQYF. The chain recombines TRBV11-3 with TRBJ2-3; unclear D gene. Germline V gives CDR1 SGHNT, CDR2 YENEEA. This CDR3 comprises 11 residues. V lost 6 bases to trimming and J lost 6 bases, with 7 bases between them. Full variable domain (missing parts from reference TRBV11-3 and TRBJ2-3): EAGVVQSPRYKIIEKKQPVAFWCNPISGHNTLYWYLQNLGQGPELLIRYENEEAVDDSQLPKDRFSAERLKGVDSTLKIQPAELGDSAVYLCASRSTDTQYFGPGTRLTVL.